The 20 T cell receptor beta chains listed next were all sequenced from one sample in a study of blood T cell repertoires in COVID-19. Method: immunoSEQ multiplex PCR; TCRdb's copy keeps in-frame clones and lacks some. The profile covers 250,000 to 300,000 clones, with more than 75% appearing a single time and around 16% taken by the ten largest. Sequencing was done on a sample of PBMCs or T cells enriched from blood (not recorded which). The receptors originated from a young man who had recovered from COVID-19.

The V gene is TRBV3-1 (or the pseudogene TRBV3-2), the J gene TRBJ2-3; 7 bases match TRBD2. Germline CDR1 reads LGHDT; CDR2 reads YNNKEL (reference sequence). CDR3 length equals 18 residues. The V segment lost 4 bases and the J segment 0 bases; nucleotides outside the gene matches: 13. The CDR3 coding sequence is TGTGCCAGCAGCCCCCAAGGGCGGGGGACGTCTAGCACAGATACGCAGTATTTT. As protein: CASSPQGRGTSSTDTQYF.

The rearrangement links TRBV28 to TRBJ2-5; 10 nucleotides agree with TRBD1. Germline V gene sequence: CDR1 MDHEN, CDR2 SYDVKM. The CDR3 has 13 amino acids. Unmatched junction bases numbered 3, after V lost 8 bases and J lost 3 bases. The CDR3 reads CASWGQGKETQYF. DNA of the CDR3: TGTGCCAGCTGGGGACAGGGGAAAGAGACCCAGTACTTC.

The chain links TRBV4-1 to TRBJ1-3; a weak D match, TRBD1 (6 bases). In germline, CDR1 is MGHRA, CDR2 YSYEKL. The CDR3 is 15 residues long. Trimming took 0 bases from V and 0 from J, leaving 6 bases between them. The CDR3 reads CASSQEDSSGNTIYF. In nucleotides, the CDR3 is TGCGCCAGCAGCCAAGAGGACAGCTCTGGAAACACCATATATTTT.

The gene calls are TRBV10-3 and TRBJ1-1; weak D call: TRBD1 (5 bases). The V end was cut by 9 bases, the J end by 4 bases, with 9 bases between. Germline V gene data show CDR1 as ENHRY and CDR2 as SYGVKD. The CDR3 is 11 residues long. The CDR3 here is CAISGGTEAFF. For the CDR3, the DNA is TGTGCCATATCCGGGGGCACTGAAGCTTTCTTT.

The chain combines TRBV18 with TRBJ1-3; no clear D gene. The CDR3 spans 15 residues. Germline assignment: CDR1 KGHSH and CDR2 LQKENI. V lost 2 bases, J lost 0 bases, and 8 bases lay in between. As DNA, the CDR3 is TGTGCCAGCTCACCAGGGTACTACTCTGGAAACACCATATATTTT. Translated: CASSPGYYSGNTIYF.

This clone was picked up many times. V usage is TRBV6-5 and J usage is TRBJ2-7; D gene uncertain. V was pared by 6 bases and J by 0 bases, with 15 bases between. This CDR3 comprises 15 residues. CDR1 is MNHEY and CDR2 is SVGAGI in the germline V gene. The CDR3 coding sequence is TGTGCCAGCAGAGATGCAGCCCTAGACTCCTACGAGCAGTACTTC. Translated: CASRDAALDSYEQYF.

In this sample, this clone turned up once. The V gene is TRBV2, the J gene TRBJ1-1, with a tentative D call TRBD1 (5 bases). The germline V and J ends were trimmed by 5 bases and 3 bases, with 13 bases remaining between them. Germline V lookup: CDR1 SNHLY, CDR2 FYNNEI. This CDR3 is built from 14 residues. The CDR3 DNA reads as TGTGCCAGCAGTCGGGAGACGGGGGACACTGAAGCTTTCTTT. This gives the protein CASSRETGDTEAFF.

The chain recombines TRBV24-1 with TRBJ1-2; 7 bases match TRBD1. Germline loops: CDR1 KGHDR, CDR2 SFDVKD. The CDR3 covers 14 residues. V was clipped by 4 bases and J by 5 bases; unmatched bases: 6. CDR3 sequence: CATSEEDRTYGYTF. The CDR3 DNA follows: TGTGCCACCAGTGAAGAGGACAGGACTTATGGCTACACCTTC.

The chain is built from TRBV6-2 or TRBV6-3 and TRBJ2-5; 7 bases agree with TRBD2. V trimming: 6 bases; J trimming: 3 bases; junction bases outside the gene matches: 19. This CDR3 contains 18 residues. CDR1 is MNHEY, CDR2 SVGEGT, per germline. The CDR3 region is CASSPLLGGGSFEETQYF. The CDR3 DNA is TGTGCCAGCAGCCCTCTCCTGGGGGGAGGGTCGTTTGAAGAGACCCAGTACTTC.

This clone was counted between two and nine times. The rearrangement uses TRBV19 and TRBJ2-3; D is perhaps TRBD1 (5 bases). From germline, CDR1 is LNHDA and CDR2 SQIVND (reference sequence). Trimming left V 9 bases short and J 1 base short, with 8 bases between. The CDR3 contains 12 residues. CDR3 in DNA: TGTGCCAGGGGGCGCCGCACAGATACGCAGTATTTT. This sequence encodes CARGRRTDTQYF.

The chain carries TRBV4-1 and TRBJ2-3, with a possible D match to TRBD2 (6 bases). Germline V gene lookup returns CDR1 MGHRA and CDR2 YSYEKL. This CDR3 is 14 amino acids long. V shed 4 bases and J shed 3 bases, with 11 bases lying between them. DNA for the CDR3: TGCGCCAGCAGCCGGGGCGGGGCGACAGATACGCAGTATTTT. Translation: CASSRGGATDTQYF.

In DNA, the CDR3 is TGCGCCAGCAGCCAAGATGGGGGACAAGGCCCCCGTCAGCCCCAGCATTTT. This codes for CASSQDGGQGPRQPQHF. This rearrangement joins TRBV4-1 to TRBJ1-5, with a possible D match to TRBD1 (6 bases). The CDR3 totals 17 residues. Trimming cost V 0 bases and J 6 bases, with 18 bases left between them. Germline lookup yields CDR1 MGHRA and CDR2 YSYEKL.

Remarks on this clone: One end of the junction fails to match germline, which may point to a read error. This chain links TRBV19 with TRBJ1-4; the D is unclear. CDR1 and CDR2 (germline): LNHDA, SQIVND (reference sequence). CDR3 length equals 16 residues. DNA of the CDR3: TGTGCCAGTAGTATTTTGTTGGAGGGAGAAATGAGAAAACTGTTCTTT. This sequence encodes CASSILLEGEMRKLFF.

The genes are TRBV3-1 (or the pseudogene TRBV3-2) and TRBJ2-3; 7 nucleotides match TRBD1. Germline assignment: CDR1 LGHDT and CDR2 YNNKEL (reference sequence). This CDR3 spans 14 amino acids. Trimming removed 4 bases from V and 0 bases from J; junction bases left unmatched: 1. The CDR3 DNA reads TGTGCCAGCAGCCCGGGACAGAGCACAGATACGCAGTATTTT. This encodes CASSPGQSTDTQYF.

This clone has only one observation. The J gene is TRBJ2-2, the V gene TRBV2, with TRBD1 matching over 12 bases. CDR1 SNHLY and CDR2 FYNNEI come from the germline V gene. The CDR3 spans 14 residues. V gave up 4 bases and J gave up 8 bases; unmatched junction bases: 2. The CDR3 DNA sequence: TGTGCCAGCAGTGGGGACAGGGGGCTAGGGGAGCTGTTTTTT. Translated, it gives CASSGDRGLGELFF.

The chain couples TRBV4-1 to TRBJ1-2; D is undetermined. Germline assignment: CDR1 MGHRA and CDR2 YSYEKL. The V gene lost 0 bases and the J gene lost 4 bases, with 3 bases spanning the gap. The CDR3 spans 12 residues. This CDR3 reads CASSQDLYGYTF. Written as DNA, the CDR3 is TGCGCCAGCAGCCAAGATCTCTATGGCTACACCTTC.

V is TRBV27 and J is TRBJ1-5, with 10 bases matching TRBD1. V dropped 5 bases and J dropped 3; count of bases not matched to a gene: 4. The CDR3 has 15 amino acids. Germline V CDR1 and CDR2: MNHEY, SMNVEV (reference sequence). Here the CDR3 reads CASSTTGGNNQPQHF. CDR3 in DNA: TGTGCCAGCAGTACGACAGGGGGCAACAATCAGCCCCAGCATTTT.

The rearrangement links TRBV27 to TRBJ1-6, with D perhaps matching TRBD1 (5 bases). V lost 5 bases and J lost 3, with 20 bases in between. CDR3 length: 18 amino acids. Per the germline V gene, CDR1 is MNHEY and CDR2 is SMNVEV (reference sequence). The CDR3 loop is CASSMFLGAGDYNSPLHF. The CDR3, as DNA: TGTGCCAGCAGTATGTTCTTAGGGGCCGGAGACTATAATTCACCCCTCCACTTT.

The chain recombines TRBV7-8 with TRBJ2-7; the D gene is possibly TRBD1 (6 bases). CDR1 is SGHVS and CDR2 is FQNEAQ in the germline V gene. V dropped 1 base and J dropped 5 bases, with 21 bases sitting between them. The CDR3 length is 17 residues. The DNA of the CDR3 is TGTGCCAGCAGCTTAGAGAGCGTTGCAGGGGTTAATGACGAGCAGTACTTC. Protein product: CASSLESVAGVNDEQYF.

The genes are TRBV19 and TRBJ1-1; D is possibly TRBD1 (6 bases). Germline V gives CDR1 LNHDA, CDR2 SQIVND (reference sequence). The CDR3 runs to 15 residues. The V gene lost 6 bases and the J gene lost 13 bases, with 27 bases spanning the gap. CDR3: CASRRERGQGRSYFF. Here the CDR3 DNA reads TGTGCCAGTAGGAGAGAACGTGGGCAGGGGAGATCTTATTTCTTT.